This T cell receptor (beta chain) derives from a study of PD-1 blockade in classical Hodgkin lymphoma. About the study: Patients were dosed intravenously with nivolumab at 3 mg/kg every 2 weeks.

The time point denotes: cycle 4 day 1 (C4D1), after five to seven weeks of nivolumab. All patients relapsed after autologous stem cell transplantation, and brentuximab vedotin exposure varied. Using immunoSEQ multiplex PCR, the repertoire was profiled, and TCRdb retains in-frame clones only, with some absent. Among 25,000 to 30,000 clones listed, around 79% were seen once. Regarding the study as a whole: Patients excluded were those beginning nivolumab under 1 year after ASCT.

Regarding this clone: Its matching antigen is unknown.

The receptor's source is a human donor with classical Hodgkin lymphoma. This material consisted of peripheral blood mononuclear cells (PBMCs), taken before the fourth cycle of nivolumab.

CDR3 in DNA: TGTGCCAGCAGCCCCGACAGGGACTATGGCTACACCTTC. Amino acids: CASSPDRDYGYTF. The rearrangement uses TRBV7-3 and TRBJ1-2; the match to TRBD1 covers 7 bases. The CDR3 extends over 13 amino acids. From germline, CDR1 is SGHTA and CDR2 FQGTGA. Trimming at V came to 5 bases and at J to 3 bases, leaving 3 bases not matched to a gene.